This T cell receptor beta chain was identified in a study of T-cell memory formation after mild COVID-19. Study-level background: Largely donor-specific TCR clusters were found. Findings of the study overall: Researchers found some responding clones in pre-infection memory, a sign that cross-reactive memory joined. From day 15 to 85, contracting clones were balanced between CD4 and CD8, whereas later expanders leaned toward CD4+. Those CD4+ clones that contracted were mainly in CM and EM (CD8+ ones in EMRA).

The CDR3 sequence is 13 residues long. V was shortened by 0 bases and J by 5 bases, with 8 bases between the two germline ends. The germline V gene encodes CDR1 SEHNR and CDR2 FQNEAQ (reference sequence). One entry per CDR3 protein results from TCRdb running MiXCR on the 5' RACE reads. The table has under 300,000 distinct CDR3 sequences, around 8% seen once. This clonotype has more than one count but fewer than ten. Antigen specificity is unknown. The clonotype comes from a man aged 18 to 29 who had mild COVID-19 (a few samples of this study predate the infection). Cell type and time point are not known. The sample comprised PBMCs or a T cell subset sorted from them (not recorded which). The V call is TRBV7-9, the J call TRBJ2-7; D ambiguous. In nucleotides, the CDR3 is TGTGCCAGCAGCTTAGCGGCCAGAAACGAGCAGTACTTC. Its translation is CASSLAARNEQYF.